This record covers a single T cell receptor beta chain. Which antigen it targets is not known. This specimen belongs to a study of T cells expressing NK-cell markers (dated by TCRdb to 2018 to 2020). With regard to the full study: Fewer than ten donors provided sorted CD3+CD56+NKG2C+, CD3+CD56+NKG2C- and CD3+CD56-NKG2C+ T-cell subsets, whose TCR beta-chain repertoires were profiled. Seven of the eight sequenced donors were HCMV-seropositive and one was HCMV-seronegative. Randomly selected healthy volunteers, three men and five women, were used as the eight sequenced donors. The libraries were sequenced on Illumina HiSeq 2000/2500, MiSeq or NextSeq, producing 2 x 150 bp reads.

The instrument given in TCRdb is Illumina HiSeq 2000. TCR beta cDNA libraries were made by 5'RACE template switching that added a universal primer site and unique molecular identifiers. Priming for cDNA synthesis came from the TCR beta constant segment, and two successive PCR amplification steps followed. The original pipeline was this. MIGEC was used to demultiplex reads and group reads by UMI, and MiTCR was used to assemble and quantify clonotypes. To remove erroneous sequences, TCR cDNA sequences were retained only when supported by two or more reads. Downstream repertoire analysis used the tcR package, and clonotypes were matched across fractions by CDR3 nucleotide sequence plus V segment. VDJmatch was used to annotate antigen specificity against VDJdb, with one amino acid substitution in CDR3 allowed. TCRdb reprocessed the reads, so every CDR3 protein sequence counts as one entry and DNA is not shown. These V and J calls originate from TCRdb's pipeline instead of the authors' own analysis. This sample's table carries 250,000 to 300,000 distinct CDR3 sequences. The ten largest make up more than 3.5% of the sample.

A commercial ELISA kit detecting HCMV-specific IgG in serum was used to determine HCMV serostatus. Ficoll density gradient centrifugation was used to isolate peripheral blood mononuclear cells from blood. There are 15 amino acids in the CDR3, from cysteine to phenylalanine inclusive. There is no recorded DNA. The germline V gene yields LGHNA for CDR1 and YSLEER for CDR2. Study-wide findings and limitations: Whether the expanded NKG2C-expressing T cell clones were specific for HCMV antigens remained unclear. In roughly 6 donors, the dominant CD3+CD56+NKG2C+ clonotypes ranked among the top 10 CD8+ clonotypes, making up about 1.0-8% of CD8+ T cells. Those dominant clonotypes were again the most abundant among CD3+CD56-NKG2C+ cells in a handful of donors, at about 25-65%.

This TCR derives from a woman aged 18 to 69 in good health. The chain employs TRBV4-3 and TRBJ2-5; TCRdb outputs TRBD1, but without DNA this stays unchecked. The material sequenced was blood T cells: a sorted CD56 or NKG2C T cell subset, CD4+ or CD8+ T cells, or bulk PBMC T cells (not recorded which). Here the CDR3 is given as CASSQGGGRLETQYF.